Listed here are 6 T cell receptor beta chains from one sample, sequenced in a study of molecular identifiers for immune sequencing clone quantification (dated by TCRdb to 2017 to 2018). Library method: PCR. For sequencing, a NextSeq 500 was employed. The public reads were quality trimmed at Q25 with fastp and then assembled into clones with MiXCR by TCRdb, keeping productive beta chains. Identical CDR3 proteins give one entry, which carries the most common genes and DNA. The sample contains 400,000 to 600,000 distinct CDR3 sequences, about 26% of them found a single time. Together, the top ten hold over 0.6% of the sample. The sequencing sample was made of naive CD8+ T cells from blood, with Jurkat cell RNA spiked in. The cell subset or site label, read with the paper, signifies: FACS-sorted CD8+CD4-CCR7+CD45RA+ naive T cells. The receptors come from a human donor in good health. Some libraries in this study had Jurkat cell RNA spiked in.

The sample holds a few counts of this clonotype. This chain joins TRBV9 and TRBJ2-1, with 7 bases identical to TRBD2. This CDR3 region has 15 residues. From germline, CDR1 is SGDLS and CDR2 YYNGEE. The V segment lost 5 bases and the J segment 5 bases; nucleotides outside the gene matches: 10. The CDR3 DNA reads TGTGCCAGCAGTCCGGGACTATCCCTTAACAATGAGCAGTTCTTC. Its protein product is CASSPGLSLNNEQFF.

This clonotype was observed at least ten times. The V call is TRBV29-1, the J call TRBJ2-3; D unresolved. V was clipped by 4 bases and J by 0 bases, with 8 bases between them. The germline V gene encodes CDR1 SQVTM and CDR2 ANQGSEA. The CDR3 is 13 residues long. The CDR3 loop reads CSVGEASTDTQYF. The CDR3 DNA reads TGCAGCGTTGGCGAGGCAAGCACAGATACGCAGTATTTT.

On this clonotype itself: It is likely a read error, because the conserved phenylalanine at the end of the CDR3 is missing. This chain uses TRBV20-1 with TRBJ2-3; 9 positions agree with TRBD2. Germline V gene lookup returns CDR1 DFQATT and CDR2 SNEGSKA (reference sequence). Trimming cost V 5 bases and J 8 bases; bases outside gene matches: 11. The CDR3 loop spans 14 amino acids. In DNA form, the CDR3 reads TGCAGTGCTCCGGGGGCGGGGGGGCTGGGTACGCAGTATCTT. The encoded protein is CSAPGAGGLGTQYL.

The table lists this clonotype with a few counts. The chain combines TRBV12-3 or TRBV12-4 with TRBJ1-2, with unresolved D. V was pared by 3 bases and J by 3 bases, with 14 bases between. The CDR3 runs 15 residues. Here the CDR3 reads CASSFSPSRDYGYTF. CDR3 nucleotide sequence: TGTGCCAGCAGTTTCTCTCCAAGTCGGGACTATGGCTACACCTTC.

The table lists this clonotype with many counts. The chain joins TRBV20-1 to TRBJ2-7, with D unclear. The V and J ends lost 5 bases and 7 bases respectively, with 9 bases between them. The CDR3 sequence is 10 residues long. Germline V lookup: CDR1 DFQATT, CDR2 SNEGSKA (reference sequence). The CDR3 spells CSARTTEQYF. As DNA, the CDR3 is TGCAGTGCTCGGACGACTGAGCAGTACTTC.

The chain recombines TRBV12-3 or TRBV12-4 with TRBJ2-3; the D gene is possibly TRBD1 (6 bases). The germline V and J ends were trimmed by 6 bases and 2 bases, with 21 bases remaining between them. CDR3 length equals 17 residues. Written as DNA, the CDR3 is TGTGCCAGCAGCTCCATTACCCAGACAGGAGACACAGATACGCAGTATTTT. This translates into CASSSITQTGDTDTQYF.